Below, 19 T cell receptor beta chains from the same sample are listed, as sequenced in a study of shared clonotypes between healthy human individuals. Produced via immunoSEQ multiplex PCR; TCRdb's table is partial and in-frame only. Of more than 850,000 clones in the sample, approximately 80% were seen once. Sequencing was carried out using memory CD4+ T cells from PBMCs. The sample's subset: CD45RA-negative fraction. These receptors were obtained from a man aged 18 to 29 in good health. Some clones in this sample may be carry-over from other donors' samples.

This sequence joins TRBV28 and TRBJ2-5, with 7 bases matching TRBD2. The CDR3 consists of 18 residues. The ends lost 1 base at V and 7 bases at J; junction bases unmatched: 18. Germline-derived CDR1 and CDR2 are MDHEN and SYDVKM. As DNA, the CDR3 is TGTGCCAGCAGTTTATATCGCGGGAGAGGGAGGGAGAGACTGACCCAGTACTTC. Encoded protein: CASSLYRGRGRERLTQYF.

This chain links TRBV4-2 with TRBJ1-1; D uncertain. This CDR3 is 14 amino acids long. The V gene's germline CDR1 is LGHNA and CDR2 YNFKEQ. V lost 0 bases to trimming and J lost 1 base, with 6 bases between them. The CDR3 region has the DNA TGTGCCAGCAGCCAAGAAGGAACGAACACTGAAGCTTTCTTT. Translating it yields CASSQEGTNTEAFF.

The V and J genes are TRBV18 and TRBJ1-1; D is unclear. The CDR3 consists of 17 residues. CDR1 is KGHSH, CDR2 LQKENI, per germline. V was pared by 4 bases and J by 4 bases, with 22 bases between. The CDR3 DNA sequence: TGTGCCAGCTCACTCTCGAATAGAGGGCGGGAGAGCACTGAAGCTTTCTTT. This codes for CASSLSNRGRESTEAFF.

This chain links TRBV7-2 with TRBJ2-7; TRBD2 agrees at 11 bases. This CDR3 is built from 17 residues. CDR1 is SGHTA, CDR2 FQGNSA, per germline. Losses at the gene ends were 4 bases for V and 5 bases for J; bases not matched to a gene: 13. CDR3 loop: CASSSHSPLAGGNEQYF. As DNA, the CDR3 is TGTGCCAGCAGCTCCCACAGTCCTCTAGCGGGAGGTAACGAGCAGTACTTC. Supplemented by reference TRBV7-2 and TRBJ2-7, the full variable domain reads GAGVSQSPSNKVTEKGKDVELRCDPISGHTALYWYRQSLGQGLEFLIYFQGNSAPDKSGLPSDRFSAERTGGSVSTLTIQRTQQEDSAVYLCASSSHSPLAGGNEQYFGPGTRLTVT.

In nucleotides, the CDR3 is TGTGCCAGCAGCGCCGGTTGGCGGGACTACGAGCAGTACTTC. Its translation: CASSAGWRDYEQYF. J is TRBJ2-7 and V is TRBV9; D perhaps matches TRBD2 (6 bases). This CDR3 has 14 amino acids. The ends were cut back, 3 bases at V and 3 bases at J, with 13 bases in the middle. CDR1 and CDR2 (germline): SGDLS, YYNGEE.

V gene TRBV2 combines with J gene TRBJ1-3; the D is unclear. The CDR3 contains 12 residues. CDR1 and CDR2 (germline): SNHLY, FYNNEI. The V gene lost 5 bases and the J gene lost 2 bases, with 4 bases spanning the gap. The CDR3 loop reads CASSPTGNTIYF. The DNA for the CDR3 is TGTGCCAGCAGTCCGACTGGAAACACCATATATTTT.

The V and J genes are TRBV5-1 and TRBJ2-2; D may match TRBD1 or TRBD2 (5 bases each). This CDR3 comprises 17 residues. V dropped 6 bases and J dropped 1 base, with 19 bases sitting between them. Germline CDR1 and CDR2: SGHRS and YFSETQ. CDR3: CASIKGAGTENTGELFF. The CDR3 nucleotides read TGCGCCAGCATCAAAGGGGCCGGGACGGAGAACACCGGGGAGCTGTTTTTT. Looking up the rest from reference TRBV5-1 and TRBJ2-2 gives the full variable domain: KAGVTQTPRYLIKTRGQQVTLSCSPISGHRSVSWYQQTPGQGLQFLFEYFSETQRNKGNFPGRFSGRQFSNSRSEMNVSTLELGDSALYLCASIKGAGTENTGELFFGEGSRLTVL.

Written as DNA, the CDR3 is TGTGCCAGCAGTTTAATCGGAAGGAGGACCATTACAGATACGCAGTATTTT. Its protein is CASSLIGRRTITDTQYF. The chain uses TRBV28 and TRBJ2-3, with D perhaps matching TRBD2 (5 bases). This CDR3 contains 17 residues. V was trimmed by 2 bases and J by 3 bases, leaving 18 bases between them. Germline CDR1 and CDR2: MDHEN and SYDVKM.

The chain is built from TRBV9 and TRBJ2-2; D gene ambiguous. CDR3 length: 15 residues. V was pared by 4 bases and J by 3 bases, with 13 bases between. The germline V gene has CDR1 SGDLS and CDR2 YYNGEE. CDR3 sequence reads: CASSPFLKDTGELFF. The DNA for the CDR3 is TGTGCCAGCAGCCCCTTCCTTAAGGACACCGGGGAGCTGTTTTTT. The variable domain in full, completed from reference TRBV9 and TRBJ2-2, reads DSGVTQTPKHLITATGQRVTLRCSPRSGDLSVYWYQQSLDQGLQFLIQYYNGEERAKGNILERFSAQQFPDLHSELNLSSLELGDSALYFCASSPFLKDTGELFFGEGSRLTVL.

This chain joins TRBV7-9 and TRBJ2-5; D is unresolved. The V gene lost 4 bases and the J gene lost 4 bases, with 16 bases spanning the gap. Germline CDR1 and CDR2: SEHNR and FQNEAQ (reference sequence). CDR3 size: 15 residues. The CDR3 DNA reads TGTGCCAGCAGCTACTATGGGGATCTTGCAGAGACCCAGTACTTC. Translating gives CASSYYGDLAETQYF.

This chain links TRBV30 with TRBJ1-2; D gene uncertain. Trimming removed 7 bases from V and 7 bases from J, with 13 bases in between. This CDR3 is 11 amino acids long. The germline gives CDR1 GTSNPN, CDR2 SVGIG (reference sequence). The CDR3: CAFRLEIGYTF. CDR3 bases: TGTGCCTTCCGCCTGGAGATTGGCTACACCTTC.

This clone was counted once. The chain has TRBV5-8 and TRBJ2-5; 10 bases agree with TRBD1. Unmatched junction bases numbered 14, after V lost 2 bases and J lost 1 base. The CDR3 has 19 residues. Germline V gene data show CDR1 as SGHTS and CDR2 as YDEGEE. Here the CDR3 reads CASSFGTGALARGQETQYF. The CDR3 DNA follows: TGTGCCAGCAGCTTTGGGACAGGGGCACTAGCAAGGGGCCAAGAGACCCAGTACTTC.

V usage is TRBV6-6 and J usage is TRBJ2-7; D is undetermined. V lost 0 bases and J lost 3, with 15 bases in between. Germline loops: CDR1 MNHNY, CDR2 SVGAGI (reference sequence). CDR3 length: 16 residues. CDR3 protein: CASSYSFSTQNYEQYF. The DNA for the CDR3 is TGTGCCAGCAGTTACTCGTTTTCGACCCAAAACTACGAGCAGTACTTC.

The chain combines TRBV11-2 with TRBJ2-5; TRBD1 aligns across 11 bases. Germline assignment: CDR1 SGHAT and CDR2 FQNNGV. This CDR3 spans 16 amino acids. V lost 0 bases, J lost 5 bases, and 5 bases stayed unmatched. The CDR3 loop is CASSLDRTGGLETQYF. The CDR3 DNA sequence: TGTGCCAGCAGCTTAGATCGGACAGGGGGCTTGGAGACCCAGTACTTC.

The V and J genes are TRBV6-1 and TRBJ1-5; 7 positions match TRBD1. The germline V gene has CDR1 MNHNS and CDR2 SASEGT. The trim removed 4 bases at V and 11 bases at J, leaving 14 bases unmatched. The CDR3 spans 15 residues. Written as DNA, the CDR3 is TGTGCCAGCAGTGGAACGGAACACCTCAGGGGGGCCCAGCATTTT. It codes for CASSGTEHLRGAQHF.

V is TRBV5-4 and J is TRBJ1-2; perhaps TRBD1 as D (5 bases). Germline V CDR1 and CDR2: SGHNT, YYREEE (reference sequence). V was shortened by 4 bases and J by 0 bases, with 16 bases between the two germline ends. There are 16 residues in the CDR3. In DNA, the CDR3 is TGTGCCAGCAGCCCAGAAGGACAAAAATCTAACTATGGCTACACCTTC. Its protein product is CASSPEGQKSNYGYTF.

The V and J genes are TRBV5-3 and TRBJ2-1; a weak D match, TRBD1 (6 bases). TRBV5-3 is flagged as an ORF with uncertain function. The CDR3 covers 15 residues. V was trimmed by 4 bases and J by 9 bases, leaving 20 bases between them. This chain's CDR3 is CARSRIQGRAREQFF. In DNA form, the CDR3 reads TGTGCCAGAAGCCGCATACAGGGACGGGCGCGTGAGCAGTTCTTC.

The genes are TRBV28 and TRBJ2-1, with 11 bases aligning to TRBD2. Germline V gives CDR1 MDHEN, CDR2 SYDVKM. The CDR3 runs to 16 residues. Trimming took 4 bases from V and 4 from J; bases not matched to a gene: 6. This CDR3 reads CASSSKLAGVYNEQFF. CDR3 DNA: TGTGCCAGCAGTTCAAAACTAGCGGGAGTGTACAATGAGCAGTTCTTC. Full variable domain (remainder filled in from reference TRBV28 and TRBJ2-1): DVKVTQSSRYLVKRTGEKVFLECVQDMDHENMFWYRQDPGLGLRLIYFSYDVKMKEKGDIPEGYSVSREKKERFSLILESASTNQTSMYLCASSSKLAGVYNEQFFGPGTRLTVL.

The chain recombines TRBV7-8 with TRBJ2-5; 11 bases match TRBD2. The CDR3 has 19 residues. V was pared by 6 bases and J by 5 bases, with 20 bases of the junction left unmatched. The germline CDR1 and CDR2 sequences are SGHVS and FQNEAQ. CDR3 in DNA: TGTGCCAGCAGTCCAGTGGGGCTAGCGGGAGGCCGAAAGGGGGAGACCCAGTACTTC. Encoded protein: CASSPVGLAGGRKGETQYF. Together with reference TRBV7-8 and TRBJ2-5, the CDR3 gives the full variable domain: GAGVSQSPRYKVAKRGQDVALRCDPISGHVSLFWYQQALGQGPEFLTYFQNEAQLDKSGLPSDRFFAERPEGSVSTLKIQRTQQEDSAVYLCASSPVGLAGGRKGETQYFGPGTRLLVL.